Below are 13 T cell receptor beta chains sequenced from a single sample in a study of CD8+ T cells in alopecia areata (dated by TCRdb to 2016 to 2019). Libraries were prepared through the immunoSEQ multiplex PCR assay. To provide template for TCR sequencing, every sample had RNA extracted and reverse transcribed into cDNA. The source is immuneACCESS, and TCRdb retained only in-frame sequences with V and J called. Part of the clones is not carried over; for the studies checked, unresolved V genes explain less than half of this, and the remainder is unexplained. The table for this sample lists 60,000 to 85,000 clones; around 29% of them were counted only once. The top ten clones comprise 15% of the sample. The time point label on this specimen signifies: approximately 4 weeks on oral tofacitinib. The sample's treatment or condition label, decoded: oral pan-JAK inhibitor, 5-10 mg twice daily. Sequences were derived from CD8+ T cells sorted from blood, sampled at week 4, from a patient treated with tofacitinib. Receptor source: a human donor with alopecia areata.

The chain combines TRBV29-1 with TRBJ2-7; D might be TRBD1 (5 bases). Germline CDR1 reads SQVTM; CDR2 reads ANQGSEA. This CDR3 has 15 amino acids. V gave up 1 base and J gave up 3 bases, with 16 bases separating them. Written as DNA, the CDR3 is TGCAGCGTTGAAGGGATCGACAGTGAGAGCTACGAGCAGTACTTC. It encodes CSVEGIDSESYEQYF.

Here the CDR3 reads CASSSMSEQFF. In DNA form, the CDR3 reads TGTGCCAGCAGCTCAATGAGTGAGCAGTTCTTC. V gene TRBV28 combines with J gene TRBJ2-1; D is undetermined. With 6 bases removed from V and 9 bases from J, the gap between germline ends came to 9 bases. This CDR3 is 11 amino acids long. Germline CDR1 MDHEN, CDR2 SYDVKM.

This chain joins TRBV5-1 and TRBJ2-4; 8 bases match TRBD2. CDR1 SGHRS and CDR2 YFSETQ come from the germline V gene. The CDR3 runs 15 residues. The ends lost 2 bases at V and 3 bases at J; junction bases unmatched: 4. CDR3 sequence (DNA): TGCGCCAGCAGCTTCACAGGGACTAGCAAAAACATTCAGTACTTC. It specifies CASSFTGTSKNIQYF.

This clone was seen a few times. The rearrangement links TRBV5-6 to TRBJ1-6; D remains ambiguous. V lost 6 bases and J lost 9, with 19 bases in between. This CDR3 region has 15 residues. The germline gives CDR1 SGHDT, CDR2 YYEEEE. The DNA for the CDR3 is TGTGCCAGCACCACTCGGGTGAGCCGGCGTTCACCCCTCCACTTT. Translated, it gives CASTTRVSRRSPLHF. The full variable domain, in which reference TRBV5-6 and TRBJ1-6 provide the parts outside the CDR3, is DAGVTQSPTHLIKTRGQQVTLRCSPKSGHDTVSWYQQALGQGPQFIFQYYEEEERQRGNFPDRFSGHQFPNYSSELNVNALLLGDSALYLCASTTRVSRRSPLHFGNGTRLTVT.

The V call is TRBV7-9, the J call TRBJ2-6; no clear D gene. This CDR3 contains 12 residues. Germline lookup yields CDR1 SEHNR and CDR2 FQNEAQ (reference sequence). With 6 bases removed from V and 12 bases from J, the gap between germline ends came to 12 bases. CDR3 amino acids: CASRWGETVLTF. CDR3 coding DNA: TGTGCCAGCAGATGGGGTGAAACCGTCCTGACTTTC. The full variable domain, rest sourced from reference TRBV7-9 and TRBJ2-6, is DTGVSQNPRHKITKRGQNVTFRCDPISEHNRLYWYRQTLGQGPEFLTYFQNEAQLEKSRLLSDRFSAERPKGSFSTLEIQRTEQGDSAMYLCASRWGETVLTFGAGSRLTVL.

The chain joins TRBV9 to TRBJ2-7; the D gene is possibly TRBD2 (5 bases). Germline V lookup: CDR1 SGDLS, CDR2 YYNGEE. The V and J ends lost 0 bases and 1 base respectively, with 8 bases between them. The length of the CDR3 is 14 residues. CDR3 sequence: CASSVVRDSYEQYF. The CDR3 DNA reads TGTGCCAGCAGCGTAGTGAGGGATTCCTACGAGCAGTACTTC. Full variable domain (rest looked up from reference TRBV9 and TRBJ2-7): DSGVTQTPKHLITATGQRVTLRCSPRSGDLSVYWYQQSLDQGLQFLIQYYNGEERAKGNILERFSAQQFPDLHSELNLSSLELGDSALYFCASSVVRDSYEQYFGPGTRLTVT.

This clone was picked up a small number of times. The gene calls are TRBV27 and TRBJ2-1; D perhaps matches TRBD2 (6 bases). There are 15 residues in the CDR3. Between the trimmed V and J ends, which lost 7 bases and 7 bases, there was a span of 20 bases. Germline CDR1 is MNHEY and CDR2 is SMNVEV (reference sequence). This CDR3 is CASMSGGALGNEQFF. CDR3 DNA sequence: TGTGCCAGCATGTCCGGAGGGGCCTTAGGTAATGAGCAGTTCTTC.

In its sample, this clone was seen a few times. The CDR3 here is CASSIILVAGEVDTQYF. As DNA, the CDR3 is TGTGCCAGTAGTATAATACTCGTAGCGGGAGAGGTGGATACGCAGTATTTT. The chain combines TRBV19 with TRBJ2-3; TRBD2 aligns across 9 bases. This CDR3 is 17 amino acids long. Germline lookup yields CDR1 LNHDA and CDR2 SQIVND (reference sequence). The V and J ends lost 2 bases and 6 bases, in that order; junction bases with no gene match: 12.

J is TRBJ2-7 and V is TRBV7-9; 7 bases match TRBD1. Germline assignment: CDR1 SEHNR and CDR2 FQNEAQ (reference sequence). Unmatched junction bases numbered 1, after V lost 4 bases and J lost 4 bases. There are 12 residues in the CDR3. CDR3 residues: CASSSTGYEQYF. The CDR3 nucleotides read TGTGCCAGCAGCTCGACAGGGTACGAGCAGTACTTC.

This clone was counted a few times. This chain connects TRBV27 to TRBJ2-7; TRBD1 agrees at 8 bases. The CDR3 sequence is 14 residues long. From germline, CDR1 is MNHEY and CDR2 SMNVEV (reference sequence). The V and J ends lost 5 bases and 3 bases, in that order; junction bases with no gene match: 6. The CDR3 bases are TGTGCCAGCAGTCCCTCCGGGACAGGCTACGAGCAGTACTTC. Amino acids: CASSPSGTGYEQYF.

The chain has TRBV30 and TRBJ1-1; 7 nucleotides match TRBD1. Germline CDR1 is GTSNPN and CDR2 is SVGIG (reference sequence). The CDR3 has 12 residues. The ends lost 2 bases at V and 6 bases at J; junction bases unmatched: 3. CDR3 in DNA: TGTGCCTGGAGTTCGGGACAGCCTGAAGCTTTCTTT. It specifies CAWSSGQPEAFF.

The genes are TRBV29-1 and TRBJ2-2; no clear D gene. CDR1 is SQVTM, CDR2 ANQGSEA, per germline. The V end was cut by 3 bases, the J end by 5 bases, with 10 bases between. The CDR3 covers 13 residues. The CDR3 reads CSVDLLGTGELFF. The CDR3, as DNA: TGCAGCGTTGACCTACTGGGGACCGGGGAGCTGTTTTTT.

V usage is TRBV6-1 and J usage is TRBJ2-1; D is uncertain. The V and J ends lost 4 bases and 6 bases respectively, with 7 bases between them. Germline CDR1 is MNHNS and CDR2 is SASEGT. This CDR3 comprises 12 residues. This chain's CDR3 is CASSAEFNEQFF. CDR3 nucleotide sequence: TGTGCCAGCAGTGCAGAATTCAATGAGCAGTTCTTC.